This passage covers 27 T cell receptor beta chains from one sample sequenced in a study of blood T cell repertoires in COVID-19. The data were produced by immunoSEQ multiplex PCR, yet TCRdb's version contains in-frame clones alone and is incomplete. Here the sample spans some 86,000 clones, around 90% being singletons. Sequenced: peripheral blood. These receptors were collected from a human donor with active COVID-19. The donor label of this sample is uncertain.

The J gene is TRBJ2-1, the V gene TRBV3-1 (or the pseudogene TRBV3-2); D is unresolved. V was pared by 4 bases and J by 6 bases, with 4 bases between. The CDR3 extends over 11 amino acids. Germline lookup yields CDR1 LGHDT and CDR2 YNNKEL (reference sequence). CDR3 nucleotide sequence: TGTGCCAGCAGCCTCGGCAATGAGCAGTTCTTC. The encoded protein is CASSLGNEQFF.

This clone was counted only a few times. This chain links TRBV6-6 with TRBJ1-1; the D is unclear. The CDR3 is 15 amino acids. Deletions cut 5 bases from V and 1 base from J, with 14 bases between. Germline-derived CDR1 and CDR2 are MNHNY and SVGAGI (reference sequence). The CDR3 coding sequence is TGTGCCAGCAGTCCTAACAGAGGAGGGAACACTGAAGCTTTCTTT. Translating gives CASSPNRGGNTEAFF.

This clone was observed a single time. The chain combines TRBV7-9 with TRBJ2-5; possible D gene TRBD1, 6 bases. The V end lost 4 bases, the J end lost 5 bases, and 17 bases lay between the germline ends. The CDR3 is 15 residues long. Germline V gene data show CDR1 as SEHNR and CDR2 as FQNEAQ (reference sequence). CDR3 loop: CASSYSALRGETQYF. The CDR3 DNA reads TGTGCCAGCAGCTACTCAGCCCTAAGGGGGGAGACCCAGTACTTC.

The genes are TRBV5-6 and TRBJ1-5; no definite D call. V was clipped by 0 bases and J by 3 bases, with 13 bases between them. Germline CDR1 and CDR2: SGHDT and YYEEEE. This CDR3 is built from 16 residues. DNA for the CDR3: TGTGCCAGCAGCTTGGCCTACAGCCTCTACAATCAGCCCCAGCATTTT. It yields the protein CASSLAYSLYNQPQHF.

The DNA for the CDR3 is TGTGCCAGCAGTGCGGACAGGGTTGGGACGTTGGGTAGGAATGAGCAGTTCTTC. This gives the protein CASSADRVGTLGRNEQFF. The chain carries TRBV27 and TRBJ2-1, with 8 bases matching TRBD1. The CDR3 loop spans 18 amino acids. The germline V gene encodes CDR1 MNHEY and CDR2 SMNVEV (reference sequence). J was trimmed by 7 bases and V by 5 bases; bases with no gene match: 19.

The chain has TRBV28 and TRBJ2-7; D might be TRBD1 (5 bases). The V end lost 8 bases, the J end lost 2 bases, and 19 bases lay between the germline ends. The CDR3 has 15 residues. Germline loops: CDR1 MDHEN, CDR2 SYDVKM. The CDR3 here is CASLRSRGRTYEQYF. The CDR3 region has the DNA TGTGCCAGCCTGAGGTCAAGGGGTCGTACCTACGAGCAGTACTTC. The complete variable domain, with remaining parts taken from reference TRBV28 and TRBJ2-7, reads DVKVTQSSRYLVKRTGEKVFLECVQDMDHENMFWYRQDPGLGLRLIYFSYDVKMKEKGDIPEGYSVSREKKERFSLILESASTNQTSMYLCASLRSRGRTYEQYFGPGTRLTVT.

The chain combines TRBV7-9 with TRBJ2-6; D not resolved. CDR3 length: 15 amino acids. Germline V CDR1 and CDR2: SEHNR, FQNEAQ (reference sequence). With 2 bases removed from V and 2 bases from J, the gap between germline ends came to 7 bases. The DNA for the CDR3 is TGTGCCAGCAGCTTATCAGTCACTGGGGCCAACGTCCTGACTTTC. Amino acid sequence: CASSLSVTGANVLTF.

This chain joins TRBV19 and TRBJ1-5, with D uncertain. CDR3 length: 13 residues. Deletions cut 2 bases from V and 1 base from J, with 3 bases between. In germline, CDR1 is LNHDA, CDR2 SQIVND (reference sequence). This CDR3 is CASSIQSNQPQHF. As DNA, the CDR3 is TGTGCCAGTAGTATACAGAGCAATCAGCCCCAGCATTTT.

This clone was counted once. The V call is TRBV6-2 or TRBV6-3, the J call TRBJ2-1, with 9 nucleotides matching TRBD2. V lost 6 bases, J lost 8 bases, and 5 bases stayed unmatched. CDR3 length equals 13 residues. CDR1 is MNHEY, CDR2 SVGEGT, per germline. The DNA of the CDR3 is TGTGCCAGCAGCCGAGCGGGGGGTGATGAGCAGTTCTTC. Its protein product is CASSRAGGDEQFF.

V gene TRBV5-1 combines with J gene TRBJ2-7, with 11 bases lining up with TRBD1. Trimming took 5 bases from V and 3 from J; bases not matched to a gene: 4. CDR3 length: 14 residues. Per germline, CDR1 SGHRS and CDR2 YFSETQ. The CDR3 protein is CASRVGTGGYEQYF. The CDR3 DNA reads TGCGCCAGCAGAGTCGGGACAGGGGGCTACGAGCAGTACTTC.

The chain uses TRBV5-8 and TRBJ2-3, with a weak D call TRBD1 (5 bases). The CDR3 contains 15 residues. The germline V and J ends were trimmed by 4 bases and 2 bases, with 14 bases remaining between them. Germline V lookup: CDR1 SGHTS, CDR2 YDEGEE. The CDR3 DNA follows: TGTGCCAGCAGCCGGACGGTGGGGCTCACAGATACGCAGTATTTT. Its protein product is CASSRTVGLTDTQYF.

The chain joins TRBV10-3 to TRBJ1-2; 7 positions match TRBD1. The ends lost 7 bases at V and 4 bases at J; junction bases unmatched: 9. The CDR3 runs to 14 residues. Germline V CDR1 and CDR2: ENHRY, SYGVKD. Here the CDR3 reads CAITERQGGYGYTF. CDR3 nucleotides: TGTGCCATCACCGAGAGACAGGGCGGCTATGGCTACACCTTC.

This CDR3 reads CASSYTAGFNQPQHF. The CDR3 region has the DNA TGCGCCAGCAGCTACACAGCGGGATTCAATCAGCCCCAGCATTTT. This chain links TRBV4-3 with TRBJ1-5, with D hard to call. The germline V gene has CDR1 LGHNA and CDR2 YSLEER. V was trimmed by 5 bases and J by 3 bases, leaving 14 bases between them. The CDR3 has 15 amino acids.

The chain's CDR3 is CASTHEGVMTEAFF. For the CDR3, the DNA is TGTGCCAGTACCCATGAGGGGGTGATGACTGAAGCTTTCTTT. This chain uses TRBV19 with TRBJ1-1; TRBD1 might be the D (6 bases). This CDR3 is 14 amino acids long. Germline lookup yields CDR1 LNHDA and CDR2 SQIVND (reference sequence). Trimming took off 7 bases at V and 5 bases at J, with 17 bases between the two ends.

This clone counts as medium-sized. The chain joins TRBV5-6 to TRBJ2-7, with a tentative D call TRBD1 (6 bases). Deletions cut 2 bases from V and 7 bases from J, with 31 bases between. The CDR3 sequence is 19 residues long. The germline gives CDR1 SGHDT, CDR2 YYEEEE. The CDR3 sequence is CASSFIGPGVRAFEREQYF. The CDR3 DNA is TGTGCCAGCAGCTTTATCGGTCCAGGGGTACGGGCCTTCGAGAGGGAGCAGTACTTC.

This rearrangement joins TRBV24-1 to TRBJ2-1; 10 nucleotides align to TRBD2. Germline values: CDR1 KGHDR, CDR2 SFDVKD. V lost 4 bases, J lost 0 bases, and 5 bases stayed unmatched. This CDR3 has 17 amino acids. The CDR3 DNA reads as TGTGCCACCAGTGACCCTAGCGGGGGCCTCTCCTACAATGAGCAGTTCTTC. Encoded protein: CATSDPSGGLSYNEQFF.

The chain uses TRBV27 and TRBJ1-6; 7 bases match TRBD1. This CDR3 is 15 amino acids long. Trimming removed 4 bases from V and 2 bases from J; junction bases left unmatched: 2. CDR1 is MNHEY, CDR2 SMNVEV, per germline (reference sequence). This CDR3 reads CASSSQGPYNSPLHF. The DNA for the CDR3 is TGTGCCAGCAGTTCACAGGGGCCCTATAATTCACCCCTCCACTTT.

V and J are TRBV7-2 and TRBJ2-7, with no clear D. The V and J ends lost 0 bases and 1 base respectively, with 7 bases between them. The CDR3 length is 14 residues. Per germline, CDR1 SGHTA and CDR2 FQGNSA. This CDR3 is CASSLASRSYEQYF. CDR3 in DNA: TGTGCCAGCAGCTTAGCGAGTCGGTCCTACGAGCAGTACTTC.

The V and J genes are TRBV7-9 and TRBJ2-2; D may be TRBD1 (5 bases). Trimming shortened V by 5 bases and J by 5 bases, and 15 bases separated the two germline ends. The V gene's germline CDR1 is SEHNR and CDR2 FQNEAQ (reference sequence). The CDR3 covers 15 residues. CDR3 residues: CASSQDRAKTGELFF. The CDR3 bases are TGTGCCAGCAGCCAAGACAGAGCTAAGACCGGGGAGCTGTTTTTT.

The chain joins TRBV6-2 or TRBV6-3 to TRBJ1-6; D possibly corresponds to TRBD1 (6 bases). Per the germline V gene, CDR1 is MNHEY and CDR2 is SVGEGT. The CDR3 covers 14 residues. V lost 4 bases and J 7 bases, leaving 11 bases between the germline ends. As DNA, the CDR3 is TGTGCCAGCAGTTCGTCAGGGGAGAATTCACCCCTCCACTTT. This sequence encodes CASSSSGENSPLHF.

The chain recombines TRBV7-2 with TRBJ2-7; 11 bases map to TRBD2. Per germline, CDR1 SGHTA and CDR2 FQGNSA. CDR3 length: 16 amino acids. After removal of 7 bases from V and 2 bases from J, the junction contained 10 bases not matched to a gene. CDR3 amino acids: CASNGGLAGYPYEQYF. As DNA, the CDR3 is TGTGCCAGCAACGGAGGACTAGCGGGCTACCCCTACGAGCAGTACTTC.

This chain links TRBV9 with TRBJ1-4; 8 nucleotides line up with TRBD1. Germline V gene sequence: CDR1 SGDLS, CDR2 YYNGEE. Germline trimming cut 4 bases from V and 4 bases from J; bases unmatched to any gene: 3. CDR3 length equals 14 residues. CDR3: CASSSTGGNEKLFF. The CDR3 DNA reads TGTGCCAGCAGCTCTACAGGGGGTAATGAAAAACTGTTTTTT.

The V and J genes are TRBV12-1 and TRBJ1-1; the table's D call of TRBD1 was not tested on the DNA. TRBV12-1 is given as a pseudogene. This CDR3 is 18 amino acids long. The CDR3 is CASSFETWDRDCDTEAFF. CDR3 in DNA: TGTGCCAGCAGCTTTGAAACGTGGGACAGGGATTGCGACACTGAAGCTTTCTTT.

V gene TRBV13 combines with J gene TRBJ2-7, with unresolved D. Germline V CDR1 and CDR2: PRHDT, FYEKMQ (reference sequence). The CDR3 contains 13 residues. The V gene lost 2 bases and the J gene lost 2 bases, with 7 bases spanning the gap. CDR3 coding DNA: TGTGCCAGCAGCTTAAATTCGGCCTACGAGCAGTACTTC. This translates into CASSLNSAYEQYF.

The CDR3 sequence is CASSPRGTGSYEQYF. CDR3 nucleotide sequence: TGTGCCAGCAGCCCACGGGGGACAGGTAGCTACGAGCAGTACTTC. This rearrangement joins TRBV5-4 to TRBJ2-7, with 8 bases lining up with TRBD1. Germline V gene sequence: CDR1 SGHNT, CDR2 YYREEE (reference sequence). CDR3 length equals 15 residues. V was pared by 4 bases and J by 3 bases, with 9 bases of the junction left unmatched. The whole variable domain, remainder taken from reference TRBV5-4 and TRBJ2-7, is ETGVTQSPTHLIKTRGQQVTLRCSSQSGHNTVSWYQQALGQGPQFIFQYYREEENGRGNFPPRFSGLQFPNYSSELNVNALELDDSALYLCASSPRGTGSYEQYFGPGTRLTVT.

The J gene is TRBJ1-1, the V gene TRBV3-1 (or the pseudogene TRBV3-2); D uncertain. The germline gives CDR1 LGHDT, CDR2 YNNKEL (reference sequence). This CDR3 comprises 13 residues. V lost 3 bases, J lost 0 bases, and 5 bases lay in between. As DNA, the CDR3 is TGTGCCAGCAGCCATAGCATGAACACTGAAGCTTTCTTT. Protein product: CASSHSMNTEAFF.

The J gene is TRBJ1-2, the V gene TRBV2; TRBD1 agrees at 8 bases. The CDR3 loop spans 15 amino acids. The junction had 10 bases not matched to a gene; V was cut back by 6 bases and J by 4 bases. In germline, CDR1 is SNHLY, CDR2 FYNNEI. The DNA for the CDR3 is TGTGCCAGCAGCGACGGGGCAGGGGGCAGCTATGGCTACACCTTC. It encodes CASSDGAGGSYGYTF.